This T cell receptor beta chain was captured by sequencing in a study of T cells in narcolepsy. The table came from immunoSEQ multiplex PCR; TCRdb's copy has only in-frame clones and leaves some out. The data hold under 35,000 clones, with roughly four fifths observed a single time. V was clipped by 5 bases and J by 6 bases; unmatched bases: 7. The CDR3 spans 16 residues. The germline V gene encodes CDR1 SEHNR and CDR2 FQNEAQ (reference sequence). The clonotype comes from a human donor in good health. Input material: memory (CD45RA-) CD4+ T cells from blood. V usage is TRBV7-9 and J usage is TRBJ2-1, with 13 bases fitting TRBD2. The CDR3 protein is CASSPGTSGAVNEQFF. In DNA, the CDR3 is TGTGCCAGCAGCCCAGGGACTAGCGGGGCAGTCAATGAGCAGTTCTTC.